This T cell receptor (beta chain) was observed in a study of regulatory T cells in long-lasting Graves disease. Study results and caveats: Persistent patients had a count of shared public clonotypes (about 2,700) that exceeded that of new patients (about 870).

The CDR3 is 14 amino acids. Per germline, CDR1 SGHAT and CDR2 FQNNGV. The ends were cut back, 1 base at V and 0 bases at J, with 7 bases in the middle. Time point of the sample: persistent/refractory GD, antithyroid drugs over 5 years with positive TRAb. With RNA extracted from PBMCs as input, the TCR library was made. Building the TCR beta libraries relied on iRepertoire HTBI primers, and CDR3 regions underwent Arm-PCR. A single record per CDR3 protein comes from TCRdb applying MiXCR to the multiplex PCR reads. The data hold 450,000 or so distinct CDR3 sequences, with around 21% observed a single time. This clonotype was recorded at least ten times. Antigen specificity is unknown.

Specimen: peripheral blood mononuclear cells (PBMCs), collected when the disease was refractory, from a patient treated with antithyroid drugs. The receptor's source is a female donor with Graves disease. The chain employs TRBV11-2 and TRBJ2-7; possible D gene TRBD2, 5 bases. CDR3 sequence (DNA): TGTGCCAGCAGCTTAGCGGCGGGCTCCTACGAGCAGTACTTC. As protein: CASSLAAGSYEQYF.